This TCR beta chain was identified in a study of CD8+CD57+ T cells in acquired aplastic anemia. Study at large: Yields of DNA that came from sorted CD4+ and CD8+ cells averaged around 3 ug.

CDR1 and CDR2 from the germline V gene are SGHTA and FQGNSA. The CDR3 loop spans 13 amino acids. With 11 bases removed from V and 2 bases from J, the gap between germline ends came to 15 bases. An expansion of CD8+CD57+ cells by flow cytometry had been shown in patients chosen for sequencing. The cohort consisted entirely of patients having severe acquired aplastic anemia. At the time of blood sampling, patients had not yet received any therapy. Study results and caveats: Patient and control CD8+ Simpson's diversity was not significantly different.

This clonotype was detected only once. Its antigen is not known. Profiling of TCR beta VDJ combinations and CDR3 sequences used genomic DNA as template. TCRdb re-called the reads through MiXCR, storing one row per CDR3 protein. The sample carries about 240,000 distinct CDR3 sequences, around 43% recorded once. The specimen sequenced was sorted CD4+, CD8+, or CD8+CD57+ T cells (not recorded which) from PBMCs. The source of this sequence is a human donor with aplastic anemia. This chain uses TRBV7-2 with TRBJ2-5; tentatively, D is TRBD2 (7 bases). The CDR3 bases are TGTGCCGCCAGGGCGGGGGCTCAAGAGACCCAGTACTTC. Translating gives CAARAGAQETQYF.